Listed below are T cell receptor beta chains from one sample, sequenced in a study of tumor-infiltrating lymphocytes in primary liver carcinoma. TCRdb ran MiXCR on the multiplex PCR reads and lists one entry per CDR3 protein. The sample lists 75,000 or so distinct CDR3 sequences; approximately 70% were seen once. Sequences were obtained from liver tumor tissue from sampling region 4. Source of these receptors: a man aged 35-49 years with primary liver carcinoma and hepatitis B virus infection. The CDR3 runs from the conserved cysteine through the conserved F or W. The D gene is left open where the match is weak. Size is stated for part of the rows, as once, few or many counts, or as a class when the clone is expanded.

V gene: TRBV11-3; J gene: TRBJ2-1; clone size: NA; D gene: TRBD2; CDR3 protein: CASIPSTSGRGGGFF; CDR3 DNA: TGTGCCAGCATCCCCTCTACTAGCGGGAGGGGAGGCGGGTTCTTC
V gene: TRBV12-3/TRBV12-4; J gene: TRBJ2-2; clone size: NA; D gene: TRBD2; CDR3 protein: CSSSLLAGIVTGELFF; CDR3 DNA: TGTTCCAGCAGTTTGTTAGCGGGAATAGTCACCGGGGAGCTGTTTTTT
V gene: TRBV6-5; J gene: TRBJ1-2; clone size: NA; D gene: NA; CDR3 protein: CASSSGGYGYAF; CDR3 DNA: TGTGCCAGCAGTTCGGGTGGCTATGGCTACGCCTTC
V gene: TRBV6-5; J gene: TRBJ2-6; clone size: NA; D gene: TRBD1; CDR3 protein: CSSCLWTGVRAGANVLTF; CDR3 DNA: TGTTCCAGCTGTCTTTGGACAGGGGTGAGAGCTGGGGCCAACGTCCTGACTTTC
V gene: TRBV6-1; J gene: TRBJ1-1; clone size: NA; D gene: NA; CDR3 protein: CASGGWGAANTEASF; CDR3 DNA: TGTGCCAGCGGGGGCTGGGGAGCGGCGAACACTGAAGCTTCCTTT
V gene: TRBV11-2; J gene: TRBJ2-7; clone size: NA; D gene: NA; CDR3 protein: CASSFGPAGFYEHYF; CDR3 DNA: TGTGCCAGTAGCTTTGGTCCGGCGGGGTTCTACGAGCATTACTTC
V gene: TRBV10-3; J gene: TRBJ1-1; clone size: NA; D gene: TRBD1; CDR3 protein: CAITGGTGGKTEAFF; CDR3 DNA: TGTGCCATCACTGGGGGAACAGGGGGCAAGACTGAAGCTTTCTTT
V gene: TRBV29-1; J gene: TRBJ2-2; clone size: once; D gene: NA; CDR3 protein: CSVEIIGGANTGELFF; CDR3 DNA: TGCAGCGTTGAAATTATTGGGGGGGCGAACACCGGGGAGCTCTTTTTT
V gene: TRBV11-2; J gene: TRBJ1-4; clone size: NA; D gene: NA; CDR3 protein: CASSLRSRPNEKLFF; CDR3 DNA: TGTGCCAGCAGCTTAAGGAGCAGACCGAATGAAAAACTGTTTTTT
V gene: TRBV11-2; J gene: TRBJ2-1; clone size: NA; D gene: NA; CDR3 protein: CASSLNDTYEQFF; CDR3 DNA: TGTGCCAGCAGTTTAAACGATACCTATGAGCAGTTCTTC
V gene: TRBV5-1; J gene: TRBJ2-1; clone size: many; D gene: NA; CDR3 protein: CASSQGHGIYNEQFF; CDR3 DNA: TGCGCCAGCAGCCAGGGACACGGGATATACAATGAGCAGTTCTTC